What follows is one T cell receptor beta chain and its context. Antigen unknown. The entry originates in a study of shared clonotypes between healthy human individuals. Study observations and caveats: Unshared clonotypes carried lower generation probabilities than those common to all four donors. It was anticipated that sequencing depth would influence how many clonotypes donors shared.

Several immunoSEQ plates received, in even portions, the genomic DNA of each subset. Data came from immunoSEQ multiplex PCR; TCRdb stores just in-frame clones and leaves some out. The sample has around 180,000 clones, roughly 91% seen once. This CDR3 contains 15 residues. Germline loops: CDR1 SGHTA, CDR2 FQGNSA. With 1 base removed from V and 3 bases from J, the gap between germline ends came to 13 bases. The chain carries TRBV7-2 and TRBJ2-7; the D is unclear. This receptor was taken from a woman aged 30 to 39 in good health. The sample was naive CD4+ T cells sorted from blood. Subset reported: CD45RA+ positively selected. The chain's CDR3 is CASSLEGGGYYEQYF. CDR3 sequence (DNA): TGTGCCAGCAGCTTAGAAGGTGGCGGTTACTACGAGCAGTACTTC.